This record concerns one TCR beta chain sequence. Its recognized antigen is unknown. No base-level quality is on record; no much larger clone is a single base apart. Library construction relied on the immunoSEQ multiplex PCR assay. TCRdb limited this immuneACCESS table to in-frame rearrangements with V and J called. A share of clones is missing; checked studies link under half to unresolved V genes, and the rest is unexplained. The sample data list 75,000 to 95,000 clones, and roughly 90% of these were observed just once. The ten largest clonotypes hold 0.41% of the sample. Here V drops 1 base and J drops 4 bases, and the junction holds 4 bases not matched to any gene. The CDR3 runs 14 amino acids, cysteine and phenylalanine included. The read is trimmed to its CDR3 DNA, 42 bases read in frame from base 1. Based on the germline V gene, the CDR1 and CDR2 sequences are SGDLS and YYNGEE. This record belongs to a study of technical replicates of blood from several donors (TCRdb year 2017).

The sequenced sample was T cells isolated from PBMCs. This TCR derives from a human donor in good health. Here the chain combines TRBV9 and TRBJ2-7; 8 junctional bases match TRBD2. The base sequence is TGTGCCAGCAGCGTAAGCGGGAGTCAATACGAGCAGTACTTC. This sequence encodes CASSVSGSQYEQYF.